This record covers a single T cell receptor beta chain. Its antigen is unknown. This sample stems from a study of cytomegalovirus exposure and HLA in healthy donors. Overall study: Early released data comprised tens of millions of unique TCRs from HLA-typed donors.

Findings and limits, study-wide: A later analysis appeared to link common viral pathogens to several of the most significant clusters.

PCR primers comprised 60 Vbeta and 13 Jbeta primers. Profiled with immunoSEQ multiplex PCR; TCRdb holds only in-frame clones, not every one. The sample contains about 160,000 clones, more than 80% of which appear only once. The CDR3 spans 12 residues. Sequences were obtained from PBMCs. This receptor was obtained from a woman between 18 and 30 years old in good health and CMV-seronegative. The V call is TRBV21-1, the J call TRBJ2-5; TRBD1 is the table's D call and was not checked against the DNA. TRBV21-1 is a pseudogene segment. The CDR3 DNA reads TGTGCCAGCAGCCCAAAAAAAAAGACCCAGTACTTC. This encodes CASSPKKKTQYF.